This T cell receptor delta chain was retrieved from a study of γδ T cells in repeated Plasmodium falciparum infection. Bulk repertoires came from Vgamma9/Vdelta2+ or Vdelta2-negative gammadelta T cells flow-sorted from PBMC. TCRdb redid the clone calls on the multiplex PCR reads with CATT. The sample gives 75,000 to 95,000 delta-chain clones, approximately 0.96% of which show up once; around 9.6% is in the top ten. This clone is deemed medium-sized. Other DNA sequences of this sample code for an identical CDR3. Germline CDR1 and CDR2: GEAIGNYY and EKD. V dropped 4 bases and J dropped 8; count of bases not matched to a gene: 15. The length of the CDR3 is 17 residues.

The clonotype comes from a pool of human donors (malaria-infected and uninfected, not separated). The chain links TRDV2 to TRDJ1; 13 bases are a match to TRDD3. Sequences were obtained from gamma-delta T cells from blood. The CDR3 loop is CACDTVLGDTLARKLIF. CDR3 DNA sequence: TGTGCCTGTGATACCGTACTGGGGGATACGCTTGCCCGAAAACTCATCTTT.